The T cell receptor (beta chain) under discussion was sequenced for a study of early stage breast cancer tumors. Repertoires were generated with immunoSEQ multiplex PCR, while TCRdb's copy carries only in-frame clones and drops some. The repertoire holds about 72,000 clones, roughly 80% seen once, with 3% to 4.5% in the top ten. V lost 0 bases and J lost 1, with 13 bases in between. From germline, CDR1 is SGDLS and CDR2 YYNGEE. The CDR3 length is 16 residues. Input material: blood. V gene TRBV9 combines with J gene TRBJ2-5; D perhaps matches TRBD2 (5 bases). The receptor's source is a person between 60 and 69 years old with breast cancer. The CDR3 loop is CASSVEGAAPQETQYF. The CDR3 bases are TGTGCCAGCAGCGTAGAGGGAGCGGCTCCCCAAGAGACCCAGTACTTC.